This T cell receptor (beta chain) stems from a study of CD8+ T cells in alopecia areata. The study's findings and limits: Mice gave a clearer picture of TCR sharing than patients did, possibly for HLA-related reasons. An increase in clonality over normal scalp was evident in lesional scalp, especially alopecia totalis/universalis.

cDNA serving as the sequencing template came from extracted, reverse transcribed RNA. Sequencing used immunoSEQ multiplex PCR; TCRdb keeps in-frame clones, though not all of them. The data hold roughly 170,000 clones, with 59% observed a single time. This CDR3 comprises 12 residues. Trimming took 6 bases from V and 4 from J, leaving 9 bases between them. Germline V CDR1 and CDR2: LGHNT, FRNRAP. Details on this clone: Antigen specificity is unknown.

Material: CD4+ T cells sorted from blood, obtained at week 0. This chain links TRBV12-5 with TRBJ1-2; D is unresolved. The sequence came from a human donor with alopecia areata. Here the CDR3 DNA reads TGTGCTAGTGGCACGGACGGCTATGGCTACACCTTC. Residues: CASGTDGYGYTF.